The 27 T cell receptor beta chains in this list originate from one sample, sequenced in a study of cytomegalovirus exposure and HLA in healthy donors. Researchers ran the PCR with 60 Vbeta and 13 Jbeta primers. Sequencing was performed with immunoSEQ multiplex PCR; in TCRdb, only in-frame clones are kept and a portion is missing. The sample consists of approximately 240,000 clones, more than 85% of them appearing once. Sequences were obtained from PBMCs. These receptors came from a young woman in good health and CMV-seronegative.

The rearrangement links TRBV5-4 to TRBJ2-7; D might be TRBD2 (6 bases). CDR3 size: 13 residues. Germline CDR1 is SGHNT and CDR2 is YYREEE (reference sequence). Trimming left V 6 bases short and J 4 bases short, with 14 bases between. The CDR3 loop reads CASKMGGRYEQYF. CDR3 nucleotides: TGTGCCAGCAAGATGGGAGGTAGATACGAGCAGTACTTC. Full variable domain (missing parts from reference TRBV5-4 and TRBJ2-7): ETGVTQSPTHLIKTRGQQVTLRCSSQSGHNTVSWYQQALGQGPQFIFQYYREEENGRGNFPPRFSGLQFPNYSSELNVNALELDDSALYLCASKMGGRYEQYFGPGTRLTVT.

The chain combines TRBV7-9 with TRBJ1-1; D gene unclear. The CDR3 length is 13 residues. Trimming removed 5 bases at V and 4 bases at J, with 11 bases between. Germline CDR1 is SEHNR and CDR2 is FQNEAQ (reference sequence). The CDR3 DNA follows: TGTGCCAGCAGCCCGTTTACTGGCACTGAAGCTTTCTTT. Translated: CASSPFTGTEAFF.

The rearrangement uses TRBV7-2 and TRBJ1-2, with TRBD1 matching 7 bases. Germline values: CDR1 SGHTA, CDR2 FQGNSA. The ends lost 1 base at V and 2 bases at J; junction bases unmatched: 4. The CDR3 runs 15 residues. This chain's CDR3 is CASSLDPGQNYGYTF. In DNA form, the CDR3 reads TGTGCCAGCAGCTTAGACCCGGGACAGAACTATGGCTACACCTTC.

This clone was seen just once. V and J are TRBV4-3 and TRBJ1-3, with D unclear. V was cut by 1 base and J by 0 bases, with 7 bases left in between. This CDR3 is built from 15 residues. Germline-derived CDR1 and CDR2 are LGHNA and YSLEER. The CDR3 loop is CASSQVTDSGNTIYF. The CDR3 DNA reads TGCGCCAGCAGCCAAGTAACAGACTCTGGAAACACCATATATTTT.

The V and J genes are TRBV23-1 and TRBJ1-3; TRBD1 matches 10 bases. TRBV23-1 is treated as an ORF (open reading frame) with a function not yet certain. The CDR3 sequence is 19 residues long. V was clipped by 2 bases and J by 1 base; unmatched bases: 11. The CDR3 sequence is CASSQLRPGQGISGNTIYF. The CDR3 nucleotides read TGCGCCAGCAGTCAACTGCGGCCGGGACAGGGGATATCTGGAAACACCATATATTTT.

V is TRBV9 and J is TRBJ2-1, with D tentatively TRBD2 (5 bases). Germline V gene lookup returns CDR1 SGDLS and CDR2 YYNGEE. V was cut by 5 bases and J by 6 bases, with 18 bases left in between. The CDR3 has 15 residues. CDR3 DNA: TGTGCCAGCAGTGAGCCCCATAGGCGGGCCAATGAGCAGTTCTTC. Its protein is CASSEPHRRANEQFF.

A note on this clone: Other DNA sequences within the sample encode an identical CDR3. The chain is built from TRBV7-2 and TRBJ2-1; TRBD2 aligns across 10 bases. CDR1 and CDR2 (germline): SGHTA, FQGNSA. This CDR3 is built from 15 residues. Germline trimming cut 4 bases from V and 4 bases from J; bases unmatched to any gene: 4. CDR3 protein: CASSSRLAGYNEQFF. The CDR3 DNA is TGTGCCAGCAGCTCCAGACTAGCGGGTTACAATGAGCAGTTCTTC.

J is TRBJ2-7 and V is TRBV5-5, with a weak D call TRBD2 (6 bases). The germline CDR1 and CDR2 sequences are SGHKS and YYEKEE (reference sequence). V lost 4 bases, J lost 0 bases, and 14 bases lay in between. This CDR3 is built from 15 residues. CDR3 loop: CASSPGVRSSYEQYF. DNA for the CDR3: TGTGCCAGCAGCCCGGGAGTGAGGAGCTCCTACGAGCAGTACTTC.

The chain carries TRBV5-4 and TRBJ2-5; no clear D. Trimming shortened V by 5 bases and J by 3 bases, and 11 bases separated the two germline ends. This CDR3 has 13 amino acids. Germline V gives CDR1 SGHNT, CDR2 YYREEE (reference sequence). The CDR3 sequence: CASSTPEEETQYF. For the CDR3, the DNA is TGTGCCAGCAGTACCCCCGAGGAAGAGACCCAGTACTTC.

This clone was seen only once. V is TRBV9 and J is TRBJ1-3, with D possibly TRBD1 on 6 matching bases. Trimming stripped 2 bases from V and 0 bases from J, with 9 bases between. CDR1 SGDLS and CDR2 YYNGEE come from the germline V gene. The length of the CDR3 is 15 residues. Here the CDR3 reads CASSVGQNSGNTIYF. As DNA, the CDR3 is TGTGCCAGCAGCGTCGGACAGAACTCTGGAAACACCATATATTTT. Full variable domain (remainder filled in from reference TRBV9 and TRBJ1-3): DSGVTQTPKHLITATGQRVTLRCSPRSGDLSVYWYQQSLDQGLQFLIQYYNGEERAKGNILERFSAQQFPDLHSELNLSSLELGDSALYFCASSVGQNSGNTIYFGEGSWLTVV.

The chain is built from TRBV11-2 and TRBJ2-7; 7 bases fit TRBD2. The CDR3 has 12 residues. Germline CDR1 is SGHAT and CDR2 is FQNNGV. With V trimmed by 5 bases and J by 4 bases, 2 bases remained unmatched. DNA of the CDR3: TGTGCCAGCAGCGGGGGGGTATACGAGCAGTACTTC. Its translation is CASSGGVYEQYF.

The V and J genes are TRBV30 and TRBJ2-7; 8 bases line up with TRBD1. Germline V gives CDR1 GTSNPN, CDR2 SVGIG (reference sequence). V shed 4 bases and J 3 bases; nucleotides not matched to a gene: 8. The CDR3 is 14 amino acids. The CDR3 DNA reads TGTGCCTGGACCCCGGGACAGGTTAACTACGAGCAGTACTTC. It encodes CAWTPGQVNYEQYF.

V is TRBV6-1 and J is TRBJ1-3; D uncertain. Germline CDR1 and CDR2: MNHNS and SASEGT. The CDR3 loop spans 13 amino acids. The V and J ends lost 6 bases and 0 bases respectively, with 6 bases between them. The CDR3 nucleotides read TGTGCCAGCAGACCAGTCTCTGGAAACACCATATATTTT. Protein: CASRPVSGNTIYF.

The rearrangement uses TRBV6-5 and TRBJ1-1; 7 bases are shared with TRBD1. The germline V gene has CDR1 MNHEY and CDR2 SVGAGI. This CDR3 spans 16 amino acids. The J segment lost 1 base and the V segment lost 2 bases, leaving 7 bases of the junction unmatched. In DNA, the CDR3 is TGTGCCAGCAGTTACGAGTTCGGGACAGAGAACACTGAAGCTTTCTTT. It yields the protein CASSYEFGTENTEAFF.

This clone was seen once. The chain's CDR3 is CASSESGENTEAFF. The CDR3 DNA reads as TGTGCCAGCAGTGAATCGGGGGAAAACACTGAAGCTTTCTTT. The V call is TRBV2, the J call TRBJ1-1; possibly TRBD1 for D (5 bases). V was trimmed by 2 bases and J by 2 bases, leaving 9 bases between them. This CDR3 has 14 residues. Germline V CDR1 and CDR2: SNHLY, FYNNEI.

V gene TRBV18 combines with J gene TRBJ2-3; 14 bases match TRBD2. CDR1 is KGHSH, CDR2 LQKENI, per germline. The CDR3 loop spans 15 amino acids. Trimming removed 6 bases from V and 5 bases from J; junction bases left unmatched: 4. The CDR3 DNA is TGTGCCAGCTCTTCCGGGACTAGCGGGGGAGATACGCAGTATTTT. It codes for CASSSGTSGGDTQYF.

This chain uses TRBV7-3 with TRBJ2-2, with D perhaps matching TRBD1 (6 bases). V lost 4 bases, J lost 4 bases, and 19 bases lay in between. CDR3 size: 17 residues. CDR1 and CDR2 from the germline V gene are SGHTA and FQGTGA. CDR3 region: CASSSHGRGKPTGELFF. The CDR3 coding sequence is TGTGCCAGCAGCTCCCACGGCAGGGGTAAACCCACCGGGGAGCTGTTTTTT. The full variable domain, in which reference TRBV7-3 and TRBJ2-2 provide the parts outside the CDR3, is GAGVSQTPSNKVTEKGKYVELRCDPISGHTALYWYRQSLGQGPEFLIYFQGTGAADDSGLPNDRFFAVRPEGSVSTLKIQRTERGDSAVYLCASSSHGRGKPTGELFFGEGSRLTVL.

The rearrangement links TRBV2 to TRBJ1-2; 8 nucleotides match TRBD1. In germline, CDR1 is SNHLY, CDR2 FYNNEI. V was pared by 5 bases and J by 6 bases, with 14 bases of the junction left unmatched. The CDR3 runs 16 residues. The CDR3 region has the DNA TGTGCCAGCAGTCGCTTCCTCGGGACAGGAGATAATGGCTACACCTTC. Translation gives CASSRFLGTGDNGYTF.

The genes are TRBV7-9 and TRBJ2-5; possible D gene TRBD2, 5 bases. Trimming shortened V by 0 bases and J by 9 bases, and 11 bases separated the two germline ends. The CDR3 consists of 13 residues. Germline CDR1 and CDR2: SEHNR and FQNEAQ (reference sequence). The CDR3 coding sequence is TGTGCCAGCAGCTTAGCGCAAGGGAGTGCCCAGTACTTC. Protein sequence: CASSLAQGSAQYF.

This chain links TRBV20-1 with TRBJ2-7; a weak D match, TRBD1 (6 bases). The CDR3 length is 10 residues. The germline V and J ends were trimmed by 5 bases and 7 bases, with 9 bases remaining between them. Germline V lookup: CDR1 DFQATT, CDR2 SNEGSKA (reference sequence). The DNA of the CDR3 is TGCAGTGCTCAGAGGGGGGAGCAGTACTTC. This codes for CSAQRGEQYF.

This clone has a handful of counts. The genes are TRBV5-1 and TRBJ2-3; D unresolved. The germline V and J ends were trimmed by 3 bases and 2 bases, with 7 bases remaining between them. The CDR3 is 13 residues long. The germline CDR1 and CDR2 sequences are SGHRS and YFSETQ. CDR3 sequence: CASSSEITDTQYF. The CDR3 DNA is TGCGCCAGCAGCTCTGAGATCACAGATACGCAGTATTTT. The whole variable domain, filled in from reference TRBV5-1 and TRBJ2-3, reads KAGVTQTPRYLIKTRGQQVTLSCSPISGHRSVSWYQQTPGQGLQFLFEYFSETQRNKGNFPGRFSGRQFSNSRSEMNVSTLELGDSALYLCASSSEITDTQYFGPGTRLTVL.

The rearrangement links TRBV23-1 to TRBJ2-4; weak D call: TRBD1 (6 bases). TRBV23-1 is annotated as an ORF whose role is uncertain. The length of the CDR3 is 16 residues. V was trimmed by 8 bases and J by 1 base, leaving 18 bases between them. CDR3 bases: TGCGCCAGCTTGAGGGCGGACAGTGGGGCCAAAAACATTCAGTACTTC. Residues: CASLRADSGAKNIQYF.

This clone was recorded once. This sequence joins TRBV15 and TRBJ1-5, with 7 bases identical to TRBD1. The CDR3 spans 15 residues. Losses at the gene ends were 5 bases for V and 5 bases for J; bases not matched to a gene: 9. In germline, CDR1 is LNHNV, CDR2 YYDKDF (reference sequence). As DNA, the CDR3 is TGTGCCACCAGCTACGGGACAGTAAACTATCAGCCCCAGCATTTT. Translating gives CATSYGTVNYQPQHF.

CDR3 DNA: TGTGCCAGCTCATCGGACAGGGGCCAGCCCCAGCATTTT. Its protein is CASSSDRGQPQHF. This rearrangement joins TRBV18 to TRBJ1-5; 9 bases match TRBD1. Per germline, CDR1 KGHSH and CDR2 LQKENI. With V trimmed by 5 bases and J by 7 bases, 3 bases remained unmatched. The CDR3 is made up of 13 amino acids. The whole variable domain, filled in from reference TRBV18 and TRBJ1-5, reads NAGVMQNPRHLVRRRGQEARLRCSPMKGHSHVYWYRQLPEEGLKFMVYLQKENIIDESGMPKERFSAEFPKEGPSILRIQQVVRGDSAAYFCASSSDRGQPQHFGDGTRLSIL.

The CDR3 nucleotides read TGTGCCAGCATTATTAGCGGGGGTGCGCCGTACTTC. Translated: CASIISGGAPYF. This rearrangement joins TRBV2 to TRBJ2-5; 9 nucleotides line up with TRBD2. With V trimmed by 7 bases and J by 13 bases, 10 bases remained unmatched. Germline CDR1 and CDR2: SNHLY and FYNNEI. This CDR3 contains 12 residues.

The rearrangement uses TRBV9 and TRBJ2-7; D possibly corresponds to TRBD2 (5 bases). The CDR3 consists of 13 residues. Trimming took 2 bases from V and 6 from J, leaving 12 bases between them. Germline V gene lookup returns CDR1 SGDLS and CDR2 YYNGEE. The CDR3 protein is CASSVEGLSEQYF. CDR3 nucleotide sequence: TGTGCCAGCAGCGTCGAAGGACTCTCCGAGCAGTACTTC.

The chain joins TRBV4-3 to TRBJ2-1; D is uncertain. Germline assignment: CDR1 LGHNA and CDR2 YSLEER. V dropped 3 bases and J dropped 0 bases, with 12 bases sitting between them. The CDR3 is made up of 16 amino acids. The CDR3 region is CASSQGLISSYNEQFF. For the CDR3, the DNA is TGCGCCAGCAGCCAGGGCCTTATTAGCTCCTACAATGAGCAGTTCTTC.